The rows below give T cell receptor beta chains drawn from one sample of a study of control samples from healthy donors and cancer patients. Sequencing used immunoSEQ multiplex PCR; TCRdb keeps in-frame clones, though not all of them. In all, the sample yields some 190,000 clones. Sequenced: blood. These TCRs come from a woman aged 30 to 39 in good health. Both conserved end residues are part of each CDR3. Each record gives: J gene, V gene, CDR3 protein.

TRBJ2-3 | TRBV19 | CASSIEAAPVYTQYF
TRBJ1-1 | TRBV2 | CASSETGGHTEAFF
TRBJ1-6 | TRBV5-1 | CASRVDNSPLHF
TRBJ2-1 | TRBV24-1 | CATSDNPGGHEQFF
TRBJ1-1 | TRBV7-7 | CASSSGLIRGPLNTEAFF
TRBJ1-2 | TRBV27 | CASSPAQGAYGYTF
TRBJ1-4 | TRBV28 | CASSSVYSGREKLFF
TRBJ1-2 | TRBV2 | CASSAPGASGYTF
TRBJ2-3 | TRBV28 | CASRPTMRGTDTQYF
TRBJ1-1 | TRBV2 | CASTIGTGSGAFF
TRBJ2-2 | TRBV14 | CASRLSFRQADGELFF
TRBJ1-2 | TRBV3-1/TRBV3-2 | CASSLRQGVYGYTF
TRBJ1-1 | TRBV28 | CASGRGRLNTEAFF
TRBJ1-2 | TRBV5-6 | CASSFEGAFIGYTF
TRBJ2-3 | TRBV28 | CASSSLRGRYF
TRBJ2-7 | TRBV5-1 | CASKSGDEQYF
TRBJ1-3 | TRBV7-6 | CASSPYSVSVPGNTIYF
TRBJ1-2 | TRBV7-2 | CASSGRDRGIYGYTF
TRBJ2-3 | TRBV11-2 | CASSRGGGADTQYF
TRBJ2-7 | TRBV5-1 | CASSVVTGSSYEQYF
TRBJ1-4 | TRBV2 | CASRDWAGTTNEKLFF
TRBJ2-5 | TRBV4-3 | CASSQDWSGGARETQYF
TRBJ1-1 | TRBV7-2 | CASSLEGLVTEAFF
TRBJ1-1 | TRBV6-1 | CASSEAFGLNTEAFF
TRBJ1-1 | TRBV5-6 | CASSLTDGENTEAFF
TRBJ1-2 | TRBV27 | CASSLLGLGQGRGGYTF
TRBJ1-1 | TRBV28 | CASSLVWQNTEAFF
TRBJ1-6 | TRBV28 | CASTALRGSNSPLHF
TRBJ1-1 | TRBV10-3 | CAITARADREAFF